Listed below are T cell receptor beta chains from one sample, sequenced in a study of blood T cell repertoires in COVID-19. The protocol was immunoSEQ multiplex PCR, while the TCRdb copy is restricted to in-frame clones and leaves out a portion. This repertoire shows 200,000 to 250,000 clones, roughly 80% found once; its top ten account for roughly 10%. The sequenced sample consisted of peripheral blood. Receptor source: a woman of 80 years or more with acute or convalescent COVID-19. The CDR3 runs from the conserved cysteine through the conserved F or W. The order of the fields is D gene, J gene, V gene, clone size, CDR3 protein, CDR3 DNA. A D gene is named only where the DNA matches it firmly. Clone size is stated in some rows and not others, as once, few, many or a class when expanded.

-	TRBJ2-1	TRBV21-1	-	CASSRTLSYNEQFF	TGTGCCAGCAGCCGGACACTCTCCTACAATGAGCAGTTCTTC
-	TRBJ2-7	TRBV7-2	-	CASSLEAGSSYEQYF	TGTGCCAGCAGCTTAGAGGCGGGCTCGAGCTACGAGCAGTACTTC
-	TRBJ1-2	TRBV7-8	-	CASSLASGGWDGYTF	TGTGCCAGCAGCTTAGCGTCTGGAGGGTGGGATGGCTACACCTTC
-	TRBJ2-7	TRBV18	once	CASSPGTSAAYEQYF	TGTGCCAGCTCACCTGGGACTTCGGCGGCCTACGAGCAGTACTTC
TRBD1	TRBJ1-1	TRBV6-6	few	CASKPGQGDEAFF	TGTGCCAGCAAACCCGGACAGGGGGATGAAGCTTTCTTT
TRBD1	TRBJ1-2	TRBV19	few	CASSSMTGGPANYGYTF	TGTGCCAGTAGTTCCATGACAGGGGGACCAGCTAACTATGGCTACACCTTC
TRBD1	TRBJ2-1	TRBV28	-	CASSDRTGYYNEQFF	TGTGCCAGCAGTGATCGGACAGGGTACTACAATGAGCAGTTCTTC
TRBD1	TRBJ2-5	TRBV2	once	CASSSQGAGETQYF	TGTGCCAGCAGTTCACAGGGGGCAGGAGAGACCCAGTACTTC
-	TRBJ1-1	TRBV7-9	-	CASSSLDGQMGDTEAFF	TGTGCCAGCAGCTCTTTAGACGGACAGATGGGGGACACTGAAGCTTTCTTT
-	TRBJ2-1	TRBV4-3	-	CASSQDVYQYNEQFF	TGCGCCAGCAGCCAAGATGTTTACCAGTACAATGAGCAGTTCTTC
TRBD1	TRBJ2-5	TRBV11-1	-	CASSQGTGLQETQYF	TGTGCCAGCAGCCAAGGGACAGGACTACAAGAGACCCAGTACTTC
TRBD2	TRBJ2-3	TRBV9	-	CASSEAPPGLAGAARRDTQYF	TGTGCCAGCAGCGAGGCCCCTCCGGGACTAGCGGGAGCGGCCCGCAGGGATACGCAGTATTTT
-	TRBJ1-6	TRBV27	-	CASSLLGANDSPLHF	TGTGCCAGCAGTTTATTGGGGGCTAACGATTCACCCCTCCACTTT
TRBD2	TRBJ2-1	TRBV3-1/TRBV3-2	-	CASSQDSGEITMKQFF	TGTGCCAGCAGCCAAGATAGCGGGGAGATTACAATGAAGCAGTTCTTC
TRBD2	TRBJ2-5	TRBV4-1	-	CASSHRLAGGPLETQYF	TGCGCCAGCAGCCATCGACTAGCGGGGGGGCCTTTAGAGACCCAGTACTTC
-	TRBJ2-3	TRBV27	-	CASSSLKRTDTQYF	TGTGCCAGCAGCTCTTTGAAGCGCACAGATACGCAGTATTTT
TRBD2	TRBJ2-7	TRBV23-1	few	CASSQSASGRPYEQYF	TGCGCCAGCAGTCAATCAGCTAGCGGGAGACCCTACGAGCAGTACTTC
TRBD1	TRBJ1-4	TRBV28	-	CASSQTQGAREKLFF	TGTGCCAGCAGTCAGACACAGGGGGCAAGGGAAAAACTGTTTTTT
TRBD1	TRBJ1-1	TRBV5-1	-	CASSPRERTGGTEAFF	TGCGCCAGCAGCCCACGAGAGCGGACAGGGGGCACTGAAGCTTTCTTT
TRBD1	TRBJ1-5	TRBV5-5	-	CASTPGQSYSNQPQHF	TGTGCCAGCACCCCGGGACAGAGTTATAGCAATCAGCCCCAGCATTTT